One sample yielded the 20 T cell receptor beta chains listed below, sequenced in a study of blood T cell repertoires in COVID-19. TCRdb's table, derived via immunoSEQ multiplex PCR, lists solely in-frame clones and lacks some. The sample lists about 260,000 clones, 88% occurring once. Sequencing was performed on peripheral blood. These TCRs come from a human donor in a cohort sampled during active COVID-19.

The chain couples TRBV5-6 to TRBJ1-2; D is ambiguous. The CDR3 is 12 residues long. CDR1 and CDR2 from the germline V gene are SGHDT and YYEEEE. V dropped 6 bases and J dropped 6 bases, with 12 bases sitting between them. CDR3 residues: CASNQLPHGYTF. In DNA form, the CDR3 reads TGTGCCAGCAACCAACTCCCTCATGGCTACACCTTC.

This sequence joins TRBV28 and TRBJ2-3; no clear D. Germline CDR1 reads MDHEN; CDR2 reads SYDVKM. CDR3 size: 14 residues. Deletions cut 3 bases from V and 3 bases from J, with 10 bases between. CDR3 residues: CASSFRGETDTQYF. CDR3 DNA: TGTGCCAGCAGTTTTCGAGGTGAGACAGATACGCAGTATTTT. The whole variable domain, filled in from reference TRBV28 and TRBJ2-3, reads DVKVTQSSRYLVKRTGEKVFLECVQDMDHENMFWYRQDPGLGLRLIYFSYDVKMKEKGDIPEGYSVSREKKERFSLILESASTNQTSMYLCASSFRGETDTQYFGPGTRLTVL.

A few counts support this clone. The rearrangement links TRBV20-1 to TRBJ2-7; a possible D gene is TRBD2 (5 bases). CDR3 size: 11 residues. CDR1 and CDR2 from the germline V gene are DFQATT and SNEGSKA (reference sequence). Trimming removed 5 bases at V and 3 bases at J, with 8 bases between. Here the CDR3 DNA reads TGCAGTGCTCTAGCCCACTACGAGCAGTACTTC. Protein: CSALAHYEQYF.

CDR3: CASNRGDNTEAFF. Here the CDR3 DNA reads TGCGCCAGCAACCGAGGAGACAACACTGAAGCTTTCTTT. The V call is TRBV4-1, the J call TRBJ1-1; D remains ambiguous. Trimming cost V 7 bases and J 2 bases, with 11 bases left between them. This CDR3 comprises 13 residues. Per the germline V gene, CDR1 is MGHRA and CDR2 is YSYEKL.

CDR3 sequence reads: CASSWPQGGVRTEAFF. CDR3 DNA sequence: TGTGCCAGCAGCTGGCCACAGGGGGGTGTTAGGACTGAAGCTTTCTTT. J is TRBJ1-1 and V is TRBV5-6; 8 bases fit TRBD1. CDR1 is SGHDT, CDR2 YYEEEE, per germline. CDR3 length: 16 amino acids. Trimming at V came to 3 bases and at J to 5 bases, leaving 12 bases not matched to a gene.

This clone appeared a single time. The chain has TRBV4-3 and TRBJ1-1, with a weak D call TRBD1 (5 bases). V was pared by 1 base and J by 3 bases, with 15 bases between. Germline V gives CDR1 LGHNA, CDR2 YSLEER. The CDR3 covers 16 residues. CDR3 residues: CASSQVGGGGHTEAFF. In DNA form, the CDR3 reads TGCGCCAGCAGCCAAGTGGGCGGGGGGGGTCACACTGAAGCTTTCTTT.

V gene TRBV28 combines with J gene TRBJ2-3; D ambiguous. The CDR3 is 11 residues long. The germline V gene encodes CDR1 MDHEN and CDR2 SYDVKM. V shed 6 bases and J shed 10 bases, with 11 bases lying between them. Here the CDR3 DNA reads TGTGCCAGCAGCACCGACTCGGCGCAGTATTTT. Translation: CASSTDSAQYF.

This clone was detected only a few times. The chain uses TRBV5-4 and TRBJ2-1; TRBD2 agrees at 11 bases. Germline-derived CDR1 and CDR2 are SGHNT and YYREEE (reference sequence). V dropped 4 bases and J dropped 7; count of bases not matched to a gene: 10. This CDR3 comprises 16 residues. CDR3 in DNA: TGTGCCAGCAGCCCAATAGCGGGAGGGCCGGGGAATGAGCAGTTCTTC. The encoded protein is CASSPIAGGPGNEQFF. Drawing the rest from reference TRBV5-4 and TRBJ2-1, the complete variable domain is ETGVTQSPTHLIKTRGQQVTLRCSSQSGHNTVSWYQQALGQGPQFIFQYYREEENGRGNFPPRFSGLQFPNYSSELNVNALELDDSALYLCASSPIAGGPGNEQFFGPGTRLTVL.

CDR3 region: CASRAGGRYGYTF. Here the CDR3 DNA reads TGTGCCAGCAGGGCGGGGGGCCGCTATGGCTACACCTTC. The chain carries TRBV28 and TRBJ1-2, with D possibly being TRBD1 (6 bases). Per germline, CDR1 MDHEN and CDR2 SYDVKM. Trimming removed 6 bases at V and 4 bases at J, with 12 bases between. The CDR3 length is 13 residues.

The CDR3 spells CASAFGRAYNEQFF. Written as DNA, the CDR3 is TGTGCCAGCGCCTTCGGGAGGGCCTACAATGAGCAGTTCTTC. The chain combines TRBV9 with TRBJ2-1, with 8 bases fitting TRBD2. The CDR3 is 14 amino acids. Trimming took 7 bases from V and 2 from J; bases not matched to a gene: 5. Germline CDR1 SGDLS, CDR2 YYNGEE.

The rearrangement joins TRBV5-1 to TRBJ2-1; 14 bases align to TRBD2. Germline-derived CDR1 and CDR2 are SGHRS and YFSETQ. V was pared by 4 bases and J by 1 base, with 16 bases of the junction left unmatched. The CDR3 covers 21 residues. The CDR3 DNA reads as TGCGCCAGCAGCACTCCACGACTAGCGGGGGGGCCGACGAGGTCCTACAATGAGCAGTTCTTC. This codes for CASSTPRLAGGPTRSYNEQFF.

The V gene is TRBV5-1, the J gene TRBJ1-1; no reliable D call. Germline CDR1 reads SGHRS; CDR2 reads YFSETQ. V dropped 4 bases and J dropped 6 bases, with 19 bases sitting between them. The CDR3 totals 15 residues. CDR3 protein: CASSRSGIADAEAFF. The CDR3 nucleotides are TGCGCCAGCAGCCGGAGCGGCATTGCGGACGCTGAAGCTTTCTTT.

CDR3 in DNA: TGTGCCAGCATCCGGGTGCGGGAGGGCCGCGACAATGAGCAGTTCTTC. Translating it yields CASIRVREGRDNEQFF. The rearrangement joins TRBV5-6 to TRBJ2-1; 9 bases map to TRBD2. There are 16 residues in the CDR3. V lost 6 bases to trimming and J lost 5 bases; unmatched junction nucleotides: 12. CDR1 SGHDT and CDR2 YYEEEE come from the germline V gene.

This chain joins TRBV18 and TRBJ1-2; the D gene is possibly TRBD1 (5 bases). Germline V lookup: CDR1 KGHSH, CDR2 LQKENI. CDR3 length: 12 residues. Trimming stripped 2 bases from V and 9 bases from J, with 10 bases between. CDR3 DNA: TGTGCCAGCTCACCAGGGCAGGACAGCTACACCTTC. It translates to CASSPGQDSYTF.

The J gene is TRBJ2-1, the V gene TRBV11-2; D is ambiguous. From germline, CDR1 is SGHAT and CDR2 FQNNGV. The CDR3 consists of 13 residues. Deletions cut 0 bases from V and 3 bases from J, with 3 bases between. CDR3 nucleotides: TGTGCCAGCAGCTTAGAACTCTACAATGAGCAGTTCTTC. It encodes CASSLELYNEQFF.

This sequence joins TRBV9 and TRBJ2-1; the match to TRBD1 covers 10 bases. Germline loops: CDR1 SGDLS, CDR2 YYNGEE. The CDR3 sequence is 15 residues long. The V and J ends lost 3 bases and 5 bases, in that order; junction bases with no gene match: 5. The DNA for the CDR3 is TGTGCCAGCAGCGCAAGACAGGGGGCTAACAATGAGCAGTTCTTC. It is translated as CASSARQGANNEQFF. Full variable domain (missing parts from reference TRBV9 and TRBJ2-1): DSGVTQTPKHLITATGQRVTLRCSPRSGDLSVYWYQQSLDQGLQFLIQYYNGEERAKGNILERFSAQQFPDLHSELNLSSLELGDSALYFCASSARQGANNEQFFGPGTRLTVL.

The chain couples TRBV18 to TRBJ2-7, with a tentative D call TRBD1 (6 bases). V dropped 3 bases and J dropped 4 bases, with 19 bases sitting between them. The germline V gene encodes CDR1 KGHSH and CDR2 LQKENI. The CDR3 is made up of 16 amino acids. The CDR3 region is CASSPPIRRQAYEQYF. The CDR3 nucleotides read TGTGCCAGCTCACCCCCAATCAGGAGACAGGCTTACGAGCAGTACTTC.

The chain uses TRBV4-3 and TRBJ1-6; the match to TRBD1 covers 7 bases. Unmatched junction bases numbered 5, after V lost 4 bases and J lost 5 bases. The CDR3 contains 15 residues. Germline-derived CDR1 and CDR2 are LGHNA and YSLEER. The CDR3 DNA follows: TGCGCCAGCAGCCCCGACAGGGCTGATAATTCACCCCTCCACTTT. It translates to CASSPDRADNSPLHF.

In its sample, this clone was seen once. The chain recombines TRBV11-2 with TRBJ2-2; 8 nucleotides match TRBD2. V shed 5 bases, J shed 7 bases, and the junction held 12 bases outside the gene matches. Germline V lookup: CDR1 SGHAT, CDR2 FQNNGV. CDR3 length: 16 amino acids. The CDR3 DNA reads TGTGCCAGCAGCCCCGGACTAGCACCAATGGGCGGGGAGCTGTTTTTT. It is translated as CASSPGLAPMGGELFF.

V is TRBV3-1 (or the pseudogene TRBV3-2) and J is TRBJ2-5, with D perhaps matching TRBD2 (6 bases). Trimming pared 1 base from V and 7 bases from J, leaving 22 bases between. Germline V gives CDR1 LGHDT, CDR2 YNNKEL (reference sequence). This CDR3 spans 17 amino acids. CDR3 sequence (DNA): TGTGCCAGCAGCCAAGTATGGGGCAGGAGGGGAAATGGGACCCAGTACTTC. Protein: CASSQVWGRRGNGTQYF.